This TCR beta chain is drawn from a study of beta chain features in type 1 diabetes. At the level of the study: All samples together contributed 85 million to 120 million sorted cells for examination.

Investigators reverse transcribed all isolated RNA, so they sequenced expressed TCRB transcripts. Method: immunoSEQ multiplex PCR; TCRdb's copy keeps in-frame clones and lacks some. The data contain 120,000 to 150,000 clones, about 13% of them singletons. This CDR3 spans 15 amino acids. The V and J ends lost 2 bases and 2 bases respectively, with 11 bases between them. Germline CDR1 ENHRY, CDR2 SYGVKD. Study-wide results and limits: VDJ junctions from patients with type 1 diabetes contained fewer insertions and more deletions. Within each of all four CD4+ subsets, Type 1 diabetes patients had TCRB CDR3s that were moderately but significantly shorter.

With respect to this clone: Its antigen is still unknown.

Only one heparinised blood draw was taken per donor, and its volume averaged about 120 mL. CD4+ naive, central memory, regulatory and stem cell-like memory subsets were isolated by sorting on CD45RO/CCR7/CD25/CD127/CD95/CD27. J is TRBJ2-3 and V is TRBV10-3, with D possibly being TRBD2 (5 bases). This TCR came from a man aged 18 to 29 with type 1 diabetes. Source material: central memory CD4+ T cells from blood. CDR3 amino acids: CAISEKAGNTDTQYF. In DNA, the CDR3 is TGTGCCATCAGTGAGAAGGCCGGGAACACAGATACGCAGTATTTT.